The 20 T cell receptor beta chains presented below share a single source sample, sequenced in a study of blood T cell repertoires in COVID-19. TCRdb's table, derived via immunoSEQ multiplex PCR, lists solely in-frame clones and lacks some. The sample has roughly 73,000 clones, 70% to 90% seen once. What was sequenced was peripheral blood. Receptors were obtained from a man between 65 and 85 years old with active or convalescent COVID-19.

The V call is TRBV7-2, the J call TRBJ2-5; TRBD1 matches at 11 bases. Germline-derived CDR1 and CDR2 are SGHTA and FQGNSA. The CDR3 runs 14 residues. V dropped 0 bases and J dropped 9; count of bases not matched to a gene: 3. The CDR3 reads CASSLAGQGVAQYF. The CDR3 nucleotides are TGTGCCAGCAGCTTAGCGGGACAGGGGGTTGCCCAGTACTTC. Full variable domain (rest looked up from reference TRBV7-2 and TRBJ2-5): GAGVSQSPSNKVTEKGKDVELRCDPISGHTALYWYRQSLGQGLEFLIYFQGNSAPDKSGLPSDRFSAERTGGSVSTLTIQRTQQEDSAVYLCASSLAGQGVAQYFGPGTRLLVL.

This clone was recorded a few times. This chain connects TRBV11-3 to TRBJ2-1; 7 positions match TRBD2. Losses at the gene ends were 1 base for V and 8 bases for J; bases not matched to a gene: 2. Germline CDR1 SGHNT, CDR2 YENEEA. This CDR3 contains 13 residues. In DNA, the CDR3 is TGTGCCAGCAGCTTAGGACTAGCCCATGAGCAGTTCTTC. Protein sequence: CASSLGLAHEQFF.

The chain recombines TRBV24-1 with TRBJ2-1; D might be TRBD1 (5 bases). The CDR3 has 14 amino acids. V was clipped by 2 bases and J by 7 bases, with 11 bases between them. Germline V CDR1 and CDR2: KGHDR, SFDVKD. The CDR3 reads CATSDSGRVNEQFF. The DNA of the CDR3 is TGTGCCACCAGTGATTCGGGCAGGGTTAATGAGCAGTTCTTC.

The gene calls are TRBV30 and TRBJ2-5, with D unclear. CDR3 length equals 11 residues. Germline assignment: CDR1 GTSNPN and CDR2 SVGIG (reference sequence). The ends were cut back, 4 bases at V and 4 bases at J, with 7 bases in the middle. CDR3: CAWTLGETQYF. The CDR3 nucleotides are TGTGCCTGGACCCTAGGAGAGACCCAGTACTTC. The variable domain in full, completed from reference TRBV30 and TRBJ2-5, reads SQTIHQWPATLVQPVGSPLSLECTVEGTSNPNLYWYRQAAGRGLQLLFYSVGIGQISSEVPQNLSASRPQDRQFILSSKKLLLSDSGFYLCAWTLGETQYFGPGTRLLVL.

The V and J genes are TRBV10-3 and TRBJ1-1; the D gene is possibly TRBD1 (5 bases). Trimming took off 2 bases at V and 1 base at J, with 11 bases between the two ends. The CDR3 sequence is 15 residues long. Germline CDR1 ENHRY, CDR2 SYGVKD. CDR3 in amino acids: CAISEIVGENTEAFF. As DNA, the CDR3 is TGTGCCATCAGTGAGATTGTAGGGGAGAACACTGAAGCTTTCTTT.

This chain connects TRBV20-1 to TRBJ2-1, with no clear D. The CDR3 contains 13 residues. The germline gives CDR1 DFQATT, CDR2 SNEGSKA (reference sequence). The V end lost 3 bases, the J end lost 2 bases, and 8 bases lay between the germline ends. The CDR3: CSASWQAYNEQFF. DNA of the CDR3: TGCAGTGCTAGTTGGCAAGCCTACAATGAGCAGTTCTTC.

DNA of the CDR3: TGTGCCAGCACCCGACTCGCTCCGGGGGGGAATTCACCCCTCCACTTT. Its translation: CASTRLAPGGNSPLHF. The gene calls are TRBV5-6 and TRBJ1-6; tentatively, D is TRBD1 (5 bases). This CDR3 region has 16 residues. CDR1 SGHDT and CDR2 YYEEEE come from the germline V gene. Trimming removed 6 bases at V and 7 bases at J, with 20 bases between. The full variable domain, in which reference TRBV5-6 and TRBJ1-6 provide the parts outside the CDR3, is DAGVTQSPTHLIKTRGQQVTLRCSPKSGHDTVSWYQQALGQGPQFIFQYYEEEERQRGNFPDRFSGHQFPNYSSELNVNALLLGDSALYLCASTRLAPGGNSPLHFGNGTRLTVT.

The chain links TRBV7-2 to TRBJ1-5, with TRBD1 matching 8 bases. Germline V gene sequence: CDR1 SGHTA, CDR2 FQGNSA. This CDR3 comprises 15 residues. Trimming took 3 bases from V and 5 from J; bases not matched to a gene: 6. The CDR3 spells CASSLTGESHQPQHF. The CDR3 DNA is TGTGCCAGCAGCTTGACAGGGGAGTCACATCAGCCCCAGCATTTT.

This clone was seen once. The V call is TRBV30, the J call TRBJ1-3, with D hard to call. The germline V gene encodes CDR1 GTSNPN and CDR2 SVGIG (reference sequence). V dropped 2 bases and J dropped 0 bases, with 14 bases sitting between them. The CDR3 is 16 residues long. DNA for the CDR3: TGTGCCTGGAGTCTTAATACAGCAAGCTCTGGAAACACCATATATTTT. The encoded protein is CAWSLNTASSGNTIYF.

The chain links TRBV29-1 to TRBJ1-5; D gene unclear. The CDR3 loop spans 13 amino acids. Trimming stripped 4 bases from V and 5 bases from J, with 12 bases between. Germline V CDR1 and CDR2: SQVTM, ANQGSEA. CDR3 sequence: CSVVTGDHQPQHF. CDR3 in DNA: TGCAGCGTTGTAACCGGGGATCATCAGCCCCAGCATTTT.

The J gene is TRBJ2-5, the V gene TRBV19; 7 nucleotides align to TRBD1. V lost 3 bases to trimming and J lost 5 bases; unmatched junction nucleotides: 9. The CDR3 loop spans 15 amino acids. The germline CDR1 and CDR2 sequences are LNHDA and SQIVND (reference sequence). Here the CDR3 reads CASSIVPDRRETQYF. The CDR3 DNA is TGTGCCAGTAGTATTGTACCGGACAGGAGGGAGACCCAGTACTTC.

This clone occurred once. The CDR3 DNA reads as TGCAGTGCTAGCCAGGGGGCCGGTTACACCTTC. It is translated as CSASQGAGYTF. J is TRBJ1-2 and V is TRBV20-1; the match to TRBD1 covers 8 bases. The CDR3 is made up of 11 amino acids. Germline trimming cut 3 bases from V and 11 bases from J; bases unmatched to any gene: 5. Germline assignment: CDR1 DFQATT and CDR2 SNEGSKA (reference sequence).

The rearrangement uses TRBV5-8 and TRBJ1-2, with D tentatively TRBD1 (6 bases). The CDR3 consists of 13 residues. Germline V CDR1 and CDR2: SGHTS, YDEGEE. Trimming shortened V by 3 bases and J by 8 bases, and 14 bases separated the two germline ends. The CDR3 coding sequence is TGTGCCAGCAGCTGGGTTTGGACAGCAGGCTACACCTTC. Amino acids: CASSWVWTAGYTF.

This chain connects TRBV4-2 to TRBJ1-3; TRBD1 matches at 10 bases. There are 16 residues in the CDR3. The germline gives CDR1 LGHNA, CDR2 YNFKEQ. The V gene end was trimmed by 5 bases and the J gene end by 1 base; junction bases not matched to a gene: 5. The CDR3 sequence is CASSRPGQGSGNTIYF. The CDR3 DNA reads TGTGCCAGCAGCAGGCCGGGACAGGGGTCTGGAAACACCATATATTTT.

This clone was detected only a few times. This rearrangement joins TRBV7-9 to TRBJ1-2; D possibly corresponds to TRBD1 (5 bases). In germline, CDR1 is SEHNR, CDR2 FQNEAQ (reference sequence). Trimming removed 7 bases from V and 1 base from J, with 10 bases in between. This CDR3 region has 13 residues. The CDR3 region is CASTAGGNYGYTF. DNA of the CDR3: TGTGCCAGCACCGCGGGGGGTAACTATGGCTACACCTTC. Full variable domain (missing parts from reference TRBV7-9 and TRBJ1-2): DTGVSQNPRHKITKRGQNVTFRCDPISEHNRLYWYRQTLGQGPEFLTYFQNEAQLEKSRLLSDRFSAERPKGSFSTLEIQRTEQGDSAMYLCASTAGGNYGYTFGSGTRLTVV.

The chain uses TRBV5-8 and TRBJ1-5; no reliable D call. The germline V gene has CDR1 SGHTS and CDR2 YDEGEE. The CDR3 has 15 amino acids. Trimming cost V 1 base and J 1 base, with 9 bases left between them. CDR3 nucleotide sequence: TGTGCCAGCAGCTTGTATAGAGTGAGCAATCAGCCCCAGCATTTT. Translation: CASSLYRVSNQPQHF. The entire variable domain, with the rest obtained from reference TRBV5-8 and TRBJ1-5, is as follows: EAGVTQSPTHLIKTRGQQATLRCSPISGHTSVYWYQQALGLGLQFLLWYDEGEERNRGNFPPRFSGRQFPNYSSELNVNALELEDSALYLCASSLYRVSNQPQHFGDGTRLSIL.

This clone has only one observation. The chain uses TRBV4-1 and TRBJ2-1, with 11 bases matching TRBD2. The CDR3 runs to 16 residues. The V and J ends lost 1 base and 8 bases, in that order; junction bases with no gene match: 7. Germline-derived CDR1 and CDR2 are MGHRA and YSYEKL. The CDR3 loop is CASSQVAGGPRDEQFF. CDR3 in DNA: TGCGCCAGCAGCCAAGTAGCGGGAGGGCCCCGGGATGAGCAGTTCTTC.

CDR3 region: CASSQGWTEAFF. The CDR3 DNA is TGCGCCAGCAGCCAGGGGTGGACTGAAGCTTTCTTT. The rearrangement uses TRBV5-1 and TRBJ1-1, with D tentatively TRBD1 (6 bases). Germline assignment: CDR1 SGHRS and CDR2 YFSETQ. V was cut by 4 bases and J by 5 bases, with 9 bases left in between. This CDR3 has 12 amino acids.

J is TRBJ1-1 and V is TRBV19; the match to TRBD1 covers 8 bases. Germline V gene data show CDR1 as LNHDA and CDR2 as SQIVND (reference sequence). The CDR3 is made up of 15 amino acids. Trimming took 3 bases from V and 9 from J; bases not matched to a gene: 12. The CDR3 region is CASSIYGQGRGQAFF. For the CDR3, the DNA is TGTGCCAGTAGTATCTACGGACAGGGCCGGGGGCAAGCTTTCTTT.

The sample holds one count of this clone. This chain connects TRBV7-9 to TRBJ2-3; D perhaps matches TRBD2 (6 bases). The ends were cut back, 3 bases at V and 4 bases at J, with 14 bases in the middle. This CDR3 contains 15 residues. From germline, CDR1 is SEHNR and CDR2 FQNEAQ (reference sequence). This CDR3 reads CASSFLQRAPDTQYF. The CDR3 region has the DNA TGTGCCAGCAGCTTCCTCCAGCGGGCGCCAGATACGCAGTATTTT.